Listed below are T cell receptor beta chains from one sample, sequenced in a study of cytomegalovirus exposure and HLA in healthy donors. Clones were sequenced by immunoSEQ multiplex PCR, and TCRdb holds only the in-frame ones, with some missing. The sample lists 120,000 or so clones, 75% to 85% occurring once. Sequenced material: PBMCs. All receptors derive from a man aged 35-49 years in good health and CMV-seronegative. Both conserved end residues are part of each CDR3. Fields, in order: V gene, clone size, J gene, D gene, CDR3 protein, CDR3 DNA. D genes are given only for firm matches. Not every row has a clone size; where given, it reads once, few, many or a size class.

v_gene: TRBV2; abundance: few; j_gene: TRBJ2-3; d_gene: TRBD2; CDR3aa: CASSERGPTDTQYF; CDR3nt: TGTGCCAGCAGCGAGCGGGGCCCCACAGATACGCAGTATTTT
v_gene: TRBV5-6; abundance: NA; j_gene: TRBJ2-7; d_gene: TRBD1; CDR3aa: CASSLVGTGPSSYEQYF; CDR3nt: TGTGCCAGCAGCTTGGTCGGGACAGGGCCGAGCTCCTACGAGCAGTACTTC
v_gene: TRBV6-1; abundance: NA; j_gene: TRBJ1-5; d_gene: NA; CDR3aa: CASSELGGPQPQHF; CDR3nt: TGTGCCAGCAGTGAATTAGGAGGGCCTCAGCCCCAGCATTTT
v_gene: TRBV7-9; abundance: NA; j_gene: TRBJ1-1; d_gene: NA; CDR3aa: CASFPLGGTTGEAFF; CDR3nt: TGTGCCAGCTTCCCCCTAGGCGGCACCACCGGAGAAGCTTTCTTT
v_gene: TRBV19; abundance: NA; j_gene: TRBJ1-1; d_gene: TRBD1; CDR3aa: CASDRGDLNTEAFF; CDR3nt: TGTGCCAGCGACAGGGGAGACTTGAACACTGAAGCTTTCTTT
v_gene: TRBV5-4; abundance: NA; j_gene: TRBJ2-5; d_gene: TRBD2; CDR3aa: CASSPRPGLAGRETQYF; CDR3nt: TGTGCCAGCAGCCCAAGGCCGGGACTAGCGGGGCGGGAGACCCAGTACTTC
v_gene: TRBV5-1; abundance: NA; j_gene: TRBJ1-5; d_gene: NA; CDR3aa: CASSLFGSSPQHF; CDR3nt: TGCGCCAGCAGCTTGTTTGGGAGCTCACCCCAGCATTTT
v_gene: TRBV6-1; abundance: few; j_gene: TRBJ1-1; d_gene: NA; CDR3aa: CASSEPLGAPGTEAFF; CDR3nt: TGTGCCAGCAGTGAACCGTTAGGCGCCCCGGGCACTGAAGCTTTCTTT
v_gene: TRBV5-4; abundance: NA; j_gene: TRBJ2-1; d_gene: NA; CDR3aa: CASSFGGVYNEQFF; CDR3nt: TGTGCCAGCAGCTTCGGGGGTGTGTACAATGAGCAGTTCTTC
v_gene: TRBV5-1; abundance: NA; j_gene: TRBJ2-3; d_gene: TRBD2; CDR3aa: CASSLAFSGSTTDTQYF; CDR3nt: TGCGCCAGCAGCTTGGCGTTTAGCGGGAGTACCACAGATACGCAGTATTTT
v_gene: TRBV6-6; abundance: NA; j_gene: TRBJ2-1; d_gene: NA; CDR3aa: CASSYQTPSYNEQFF; CDR3nt: TGTGCCAGCAGTTACCAGACACCCTCCTACAATGAGCAGTTCTTC
v_gene: TRBV7-2; abundance: NA; j_gene: TRBJ2-3; d_gene: TRBD2; CDR3aa: CASSLVGLAADTQYF; CDR3nt: TGTGCCAGCAGCTTAGTTGGACTAGCGGCAGATACGCAGTATTTT
v_gene: TRBV6-5; abundance: NA; j_gene: TRBJ1-6; d_gene: TRBD1; CDR3aa: CASSYLTGGENSPLHF; CDR3nt: TGTGCCAGCAGTTACCTGACAGGGGGCGAAAATTCACCCCTCCACTTT
v_gene: TRBV19; abundance: few; j_gene: TRBJ2-7; d_gene: NA; CDR3aa: CASRQDSTYEQYF; CDR3nt: TGTGCCAGTAGACAGGACAGTACCTACGAGCAGTACTTC
v_gene: TRBV28; abundance: NA; j_gene: TRBJ2-7; d_gene: TRBD1; CDR3aa: CASSLSGTGTNEQYF; CDR3nt: TGTGCCAGCAGTTTATCCGGGACAGGGACCAACGAGCAGTACTTC
v_gene: TRBV5-1; abundance: NA; j_gene: TRBJ1-1; d_gene: NA; CDR3aa: CASSLEGLVMNTEAFF; CDR3nt: TGCGCCAGCAGCTTGGAGGGGTTGGTAATGAACACTGAAGCTTTCTTT
v_gene: TRBV19; abundance: NA; j_gene: TRBJ2-2; d_gene: NA; CDR3aa: CASSPGVLNTGELFF; CDR3nt: TGTGCCAGTAGCCCAGGGGTCCTGAACACCGGGGAGCTGTTTTTT
v_gene: TRBV6-1; abundance: NA; j_gene: TRBJ2-5; d_gene: NA; CDR3aa: CASTYRGFVTQYF; CDR3nt: TGTGCCAGCACCTACCGGGGGTTTGTGACCCAGTACTTC
v_gene: TRBV30; abundance: few; j_gene: TRBJ1-2; d_gene: NA; CDR3aa: CAWSFGKNNYGYTF; CDR3nt: TGTGCCTGGAGTTTTGGCAAAAATAACTATGGCTACACCTTC
v_gene: TRBV5-4; abundance: NA; j_gene: TRBJ2-2; d_gene: TRBD2; CDR3aa: CASSLRTSGRTGELFF; CDR3nt: TGTGCCAGCAGCCTCCGGACTAGCGGACGCACCGGGGAGCTGTTTTTT
v_gene: TRBV6-6; abundance: NA; j_gene: TRBJ1-5; d_gene: NA; CDR3aa: CASSLDRFQPQHF; CDR3nt: TGTGCCAGCAGTTTGGACAGATTTCAGCCCCAGCATTTT
v_gene: TRBV13; abundance: NA; j_gene: TRBJ2-7; d_gene: NA; CDR3aa: CASSFSSYEQYF; CDR3nt: TGTGCCAGCAGCTTCAGCTCCTACGAGCAGTACTTC
v_gene: TRBV15; abundance: once; j_gene: TRBJ1-2; d_gene: TRBD1; CDR3aa: CATSKPGQGIYGYTF; CDR3nt: TGTGCCACCAGCAAACCGGGACAGGGGATCTATGGCTACACCTTC
v_gene: TRBV5-1; abundance: NA; j_gene: TRBJ2-5; d_gene: NA; CDR3aa: CPGETQYF; CDR3nt: TGCCCGGGGGAGACCCAGTACTTC
v_gene: TRBV5-5; abundance: NA; j_gene: TRBJ1-3; d_gene: NA; CDR3aa: CASSSTQGSGNTIYF; CDR3nt: TGTGCCAGCAGCTCAACCCAGGGGTCTGGAAACACCATATATTTT
v_gene: TRBV5-1; abundance: NA; j_gene: TRBJ2-1; d_gene: TRBD2; CDR3aa: CASSLLAGGPENEQFF; CDR3nt: TGCGCCAGCAGCCTCTTAGCGGGAGGGCCGGAGAATGAGCAGTTCTTC
v_gene: TRBV19; abundance: NA; j_gene: TRBJ2-5; d_gene: NA; CDR3aa: CASTGGKGETQYF; CDR3nt: TGTGCCAGTACTGGCGGTAAGGGGGAGACCCAGTACTTC
v_gene: TRBV30; abundance: NA; j_gene: TRBJ2-1; d_gene: NA; CDR3aa: CAWSASRQSTYNEQFF; CDR3nt: TGTGCCTGGAGTGCCTCTAGGCAGTCAACCTACAATGAGCAGTTCTTC
v_gene: TRBV7-9; abundance: NA; j_gene: TRBJ2-7; d_gene: NA; CDR3aa: CASSLSGTYEQYF; CDR3nt: TGTGCCAGCAGCTTGTCAGGGACCTACGAGCAGTACTTC
v_gene: TRBV2; abundance: NA; j_gene: TRBJ2-2; d_gene: TRBD1; CDR3aa: CASSGTGVTGELFF; CDR3nt: TGTGCCAGCTCCGGGACAGGGGTCACCGGGGAGCTGTTTTTT
v_gene: TRBV20-1; abundance: NA; j_gene: TRBJ2-7; d_gene: TRBD2; CDR3aa: CSAAPGGEQYF; CDR3nt: TGCAGTGCCGCGCCCGGGGGGGAGCAGTACTTC
v_gene: TRBV4-2; abundance: once; j_gene: TRBJ2-2; d_gene: TRBD2; CDR3aa: CASSQVAGLADTGELFF; CDR3nt: TGTGCCAGCAGCCAAGTGGCGGGACTAGCAGACACCGGGGAGCTGTTTTTT
v_gene: TRBV6-1; abundance: once; j_gene: TRBJ1-5; d_gene: TRBD1; CDR3aa: CASSEGQADQPQHF; CDR3nt: TGTGCCAGCAGCGAGGGACAGGCCGATCAGCCCCAGCATTTT
v_gene: TRBV29-1; abundance: NA; j_gene: TRBJ1-1; d_gene: NA; CDR3aa: CSGQMGIGDTEAFF; CDR3nt: TGCAGCGGCCAAATGGGGATCGGGGACACTGAAGCTTTCTTT
v_gene: TRBV28; abundance: once; j_gene: TRBJ2-7; d_gene: TRBD1; CDR3aa: CASSSRQGSYEQYF; CDR3nt: TGTGCCAGCAGTTCTCGACAGGGGTCCTACGAGCAGTACTTC
v_gene: TRBV30; abundance: few; j_gene: TRBJ1-5; d_gene: NA; CDR3aa: CAWSEEGWQPQHF; CDR3nt: TGTGCCTGGAGTGAGGAGGGATGGCAGCCCCAGCATTTT
v_gene: TRBV28; abundance: NA; j_gene: TRBJ2-7; d_gene: NA; CDR3aa: CASSLWGRLIHYEQYF; CDR3nt: TGTGCCAGCAGTTTATGGGGCAGATTAATCCACTACGAGCAGTACTTC
v_gene: TRBV28; abundance: NA; j_gene: TRBJ2-7; d_gene: TRBD2; CDR3aa: CASSSTGLAGGYEQYF; CDR3nt: TGTGCCAGCAGTTCTACTGGACTAGCGGGAGGGTACGAGCAGTACTTC
v_gene: TRBV7-7; abundance: NA; j_gene: TRBJ2-7; d_gene: TRBD1; CDR3aa: CASSQDRGSGEQYF; CDR3nt: TGTGCCAGCAGCCAAGACAGGGGGTCGGGAGAGCAGTACTTC
v_gene: TRBV7-9; abundance: NA; j_gene: TRBJ2-5; d_gene: NA; CDR3aa: CASSLGQGTEETQYF; CDR3nt: TGTGCCAGCAGCTTAGGGCAGGGGACGGAGGAGACCCAGTACTTC
v_gene: TRBV28; abundance: once; j_gene: TRBJ2-7; d_gene: NA; CDR3aa: CASRLDLSYEQYF; CDR3nt: TGTGCCAGCAGACTAGATCTCTCCTACGAGCAGTACTTC
v_gene: TRBV2; abundance: NA; j_gene: TRBJ1-5; d_gene: NA; CDR3aa: CASKGGWGNQPQHF; CDR3nt: TGTGCCAGCAAAGGGGGTTGGGGCAATCAGCCCCAGCATTTT
v_gene: TRBV6-1; abundance: NA; j_gene: TRBJ2-1; d_gene: NA; CDR3aa: CASSTHPSTEQFF; CDR3nt: TGTGCCAGCAGTACCCACCCCAGTACTGAGCAGTTCTTC
v_gene: TRBV5-1; abundance: NA; j_gene: TRBJ2-3; d_gene: TRBD2; CDR3aa: CASSLVYSGYTDTQYF; CDR3nt: TGCGCCAGCAGCTTGGTGTATAGCGGGTACACAGATACGCAGTATTTT
v_gene: TRBV27; abundance: NA; j_gene: TRBJ2-7; d_gene: TRBD2; CDR3aa: CASSDWTSGQEEQYF; CDR3nt: TGTGCCAGCAGTGATTGGACTAGCGGCCAGGAAGAGCAGTACTTC
v_gene: TRBV7-6; abundance: NA; j_gene: TRBJ2-7; d_gene: NA; CDR3aa: CASSSLAQGGRGEQYF; CDR3nt: TGTGCCAGCAGCTCACTTGCTCAAGGGGGTCGGGGCGAGCAGTACTTC
v_gene: TRBV5-8; abundance: NA; j_gene: TRBJ2-7; d_gene: NA; CDR3aa: CASSLAVQENREQYF; CDR3nt: TGTGCCAGCAGCTTGGCCGTCCAGGAGAACCGGGAACAGTACTTC
v_gene: TRBV4-1; abundance: NA; j_gene: TRBJ2-7; d_gene: NA; CDR3aa: CASSQGEGGAHTYEQYF; CDR3nt: TGCGCCAGCAGCCAAGGGGAAGGGGGGGCGCACACCTACGAGCAGTACTTC
v_gene: TRBV5-5; abundance: NA; j_gene: TRBJ1-5; d_gene: NA; CDR3aa: CASSLGDRGYSNQPQHF; CDR3nt: TGTGCCAGCAGCTTGGGGGATCGGGGGTATAGCAATCAGCCCCAGCATTTT
v_gene: TRBV7-2; abundance: NA; j_gene: TRBJ2-7; d_gene: NA; CDR3aa: CASSPGNYEQYF; CDR3nt: TGTGCCAGCAGTCCAGGGAACTACGAGCAGTACTTC
v_gene: TRBV7-2; abundance: once; j_gene: TRBJ1-1; d_gene: TRBD1; CDR3aa: CASSFDRVDTEAFF; CDR3nt: TGTGCCAGCAGCTTCGACAGGGTTGACACTGAAGCTTTCTTT
v_gene: TRBV28; abundance: once; j_gene: TRBJ2-7; d_gene: NA; CDR3aa: CASLGRGHEQYF; CDR3nt: TGTGCCAGCTTAGGAAGGGGTCACGAGCAGTACTTC
v_gene: TRBV6-5; abundance: NA; j_gene: TRBJ1-4; d_gene: NA; CDR3aa: CASSYSGHRNEKLFF; CDR3nt: TGTGCCAGCAGTTATTCGGGACACAGAAATGAAAAACTGTTTTTT
v_gene: TRBV5-1; abundance: NA; j_gene: TRBJ2-3; d_gene: NA; CDR3aa: CASNRGSSTDTQYF; CDR3nt: TGCGCCAGCAATCGGGGTTCCAGCACAGATACGCAGTATTTT
v_gene: TRBV5-1; abundance: once; j_gene: TRBJ2-7; d_gene: TRBD1; CDR3aa: CASSLVQGAGEQYF; CDR3nt: TGCGCCAGCAGCTTGGTGCAGGGGGCTGGGGAGCAGTACTTC
v_gene: TRBV30; abundance: NA; j_gene: TRBJ2-4; d_gene: TRBD1; CDR3aa: CAWSLIGGPKNIQYF; CDR3nt: TGTGCCTGGAGTCTCATAGGGGGCCCCAAAAACATTCAGTACTTC
v_gene: TRBV7-8; abundance: NA; j_gene: TRBJ2-2; d_gene: NA; CDR3aa: CASSLPGGLGSTGELFF; CDR3nt: TGTGCCAGCAGCCTCCCGGGGGGCTTGGGATCCACCGGGGAGCTGTTTTTT
v_gene: TRBV7-2; abundance: NA; j_gene: TRBJ1-2; d_gene: NA; CDR3aa: CASSLDGGSIYGYTF; CDR3nt: TGTGCCAGCAGCTTAGATGGTGGCTCGATATATGGCTACACCTTC
v_gene: TRBV11-3; abundance: once; j_gene: TRBJ2-5; d_gene: TRBD2; CDR3aa: CASSFRTRNEETQYF; CDR3nt: TGTGCCAGCAGCTTCCGGACTAGAAATGAAGAGACCCAGTACTTC